Following are 18 T cell receptor beta chains from one sample sequenced in a study of T-cell reconstitution after alpha-beta-depleted transplantation in children. Unique molecular identifiers were used in preparing the TCRbeta library. TCRdb re-derived calls from the PCR reads in MiXCR, one entry per CDR3 protein. The repertoire holds approximately 220,000 distinct CDR3 sequences, with about 15% as singletons. Sequencing was performed on PBMCs, mostly from graft donor cells, taken 360 days after TCRalphabeta/CD19-depleted stem cell transplant. The receptors here all came from a male patient between 2 and 10 years old who had a stem cell transplant for acute lymphoblastic leukemia, so the T cells may come from the graft donor.

This clonotype was counted only a few times. The genes are TRBV20-1 and TRBJ2-3; D is uncertain. Trimming took off 0 bases at V and 3 bases at J, with 13 bases between the two ends. Germline V lookup: CDR1 DFQATT, CDR2 SNEGSKA (reference sequence). The CDR3 is 15 residues long. The CDR3 spells CSARDFLGGTDTQYF. DNA of the CDR3: TGCAGTGCTAGAGATTTCTTAGGCGGAACAGATACGCAGTATTTT.

The rearrangement uses TRBV4-3 and TRBJ2-5, with D perhaps TRBD2 (6 bases). The V gene's germline CDR1 is LGHNA and CDR2 YSLEER. The CDR3 spans 15 residues. V dropped 0 bases and J dropped 4 bases, with 12 bases sitting between them. Here the CDR3 DNA reads TGCGCCAGCAGCCAAGATTGGCGGCGGGGAGAGACCCAGTACTTC. Translated: CASSQDWRRGETQYF.

In its sample, this clonotype was seen a few times. J is TRBJ2-1 and V is TRBV18; 10 bases agree with TRBD2. The CDR3 contains 14 residues. From germline, CDR1 is KGHSH and CDR2 LQKENI. The V segment lost 5 bases and the J segment 8 bases; nucleotides outside the gene matches: 6. This CDR3 reads CASSAASGGYEQFF. In DNA, the CDR3 is TGTGCCAGCTCAGCGGCTAGCGGGGGATATGAGCAGTTCTTC. Full variable domain (remainder filled in from reference TRBV18 and TRBJ2-1): NAGVMQNPRHLVRRRGQEARLRCSPMKGHSHVYWYRQLPEEGLKFMVYLQKENIIDESGMPKERFSAEFPKEGPSILRIQQVVRGDSAAYFCASSAASGGYEQFFGPGTRLTVL.

J is TRBJ2-1 and V is TRBV6-2 or TRBV6-3; D remains ambiguous. The CDR3 length is 13 residues. V was pared by 5 bases and J by 6 bases, with 11 bases between. Germline V gene sequence: CDR1 MNHEY, CDR2 SVGEGT. CDR3 sequence: CASSKVGGNEQFF. For the CDR3, the DNA is TGTGCCAGCAGTAAAGTTGGTGGCAATGAGCAGTTCTTC.

This clonotype was counted only a few times. The V gene is TRBV4-2, the J gene TRBJ1-4; no reliable D call. V lost 4 bases, J lost 0 bases, and 6 bases lay in between. This CDR3 spans 14 amino acids. Germline V gene sequence: CDR1 LGHNA, CDR2 YNFKEQ. The CDR3 sequence is CASSPATTNEKLFF. DNA of the CDR3: TGTGCCAGCAGCCCCGCTACAACTAATGAAAAACTGTTTTTT.

The chain employs TRBV7-9 and TRBJ1-1; no reliable D call. The CDR3 consists of 15 residues. Germline CDR1 SEHNR, CDR2 FQNEAQ (reference sequence). The germline V and J ends were trimmed by 3 bases and 6 bases, with 17 bases remaining between them. DNA for the CDR3: TGTGCCAGCAGCTTTGAGCGGGTTATTGTCCCTGAAGCTTTCTTT. It codes for CASSFERVIVPEAFF.

This chain uses TRBV7-2 with TRBJ2-3, with D perhaps matching TRBD2 (5 bases). The CDR3 extends over 16 amino acids. Trimming shortened V by 3 bases and J by 3 bases, and 16 bases separated the two germline ends. Per germline, CDR1 SGHTA and CDR2 FQGNSA. This CDR3 is CASSFMGELETDTQYF. CDR3 DNA sequence: TGTGCCAGCAGCTTTATGGGCGAACTAGAGACAGATACGCAGTATTTT.

This chain links TRBV4-2 with TRBJ2-5; possibly TRBD2 for D (6 bases). The ends were cut back, 0 bases at V and 5 bases at J, with 19 bases in the middle. Germline CDR1 LGHNA, CDR2 YNFKEQ. The CDR3 has 17 residues. CDR3: CASSQEEVLSGTETQYF. The CDR3 DNA sequence: TGTGCCAGCAGCCAAGAAGAAGTGTTATCGGGGACTGAGACCCAGTACTTC.

The gene calls are TRBV7-2 and TRBJ2-3, with 7 positions matching TRBD1. The germline V gene encodes CDR1 SGHTA and CDR2 FQGNSA. The CDR3 is 16 amino acids. V trimming: 3 bases; J trimming: 2 bases; junction bases outside the gene matches: 8. CDR3: CASSFPRQGFTDTQYF. The CDR3 DNA is TGTGCCAGCAGCTTTCCGAGACAGGGATTCACAGATACGCAGTATTTT.

This clonotype was seen a handful of times. The gene calls are TRBV11-2 and TRBJ2-3; no clear D gene. This CDR3 comprises 14 residues. Germline CDR1 and CDR2: SGHAT and FQNNGV. Trimming cost V 1 base and J 1 base, with 6 bases left between them. CDR3 in amino acids: CASSLGLRTDTQYF. In nucleotides, the CDR3 is TGTGCCAGCAGCTTAGGACTTCGCACAGATACGCAGTATTTT.

J is TRBJ1-5 and V is TRBV7-9, with TRBD1 matching 10 bases. Germline-derived CDR1 and CDR2 are SEHNR and FQNEAQ (reference sequence). J lost 4 bases, V lost 1 base, and 7 bases had no gene match. The CDR3 consists of 17 residues. The CDR3 region is CASSLGGTGVSNQPQHF. As DNA, the CDR3 is TGTGCCAGCAGCTTAGGGGGGACAGGGGTTAGTAATCAGCCCCAGCATTTT.

The rearrangement links TRBV20-1 to TRBJ1-1; no clear D. Germline lookup yields CDR1 DFQATT and CDR2 SNEGSKA (reference sequence). V lost 0 bases, J lost 6 bases, and 14 bases lay in between. CDR3 size: 14 residues. In nucleotides, the CDR3 is TGCAGTGCTAGAGATATTGATCTGGTTCCTGAAGCTTTCTTT. Amino acid sequence: CSARDIDLVPEAFF.

This clonotype was counted between two and nine times. This rearrangement joins TRBV20-1 to TRBJ2-3; D perhaps matches TRBD1 (5 bases). The CDR3 is 13 amino acids. The V end was cut by 5 bases, the J end by 7 bases, with 16 bases between. The germline CDR1 and CDR2 sequences are DFQATT and SNEGSKA (reference sequence). For the CDR3, the DNA is TGCAGTGCTGGACATACTCTAGAGTATACGCAGTATTTT. Translation gives CSAGHTLEYTQYF.

The genes are TRBV4-2 and TRBJ2-1; 10 nucleotides agree with TRBD2. J gave up 7 bases and V 2 bases, and 11 bases lay outside the gene matches. Per germline, CDR1 LGHNA and CDR2 YNFKEQ. The CDR3 is made up of 17 amino acids. CDR3 protein: CASSQTASGGGENEQFF. In DNA form, the CDR3 reads TGTGCCAGCAGCCAAACCGCTAGCGGGGGCGGGGAGAATGAGCAGTTCTTC.

V gene TRBV5-1 combines with J gene TRBJ2-2; 8 bases match TRBD2. Trimming removed 4 bases from V and 7 bases from J; junction bases left unmatched: 6. The length of the CDR3 is 14 residues. Germline lookup yields CDR1 SGHRS and CDR2 YFSETQ. CDR3 nucleotides: TGCGCCAGCAGCCCGGGGGGGCCGGACGGGGAGCTGTTTTTT. Protein: CASSPGGPDGELFF.

This sequence joins TRBV12-3 or TRBV12-4 and TRBJ2-3, with D unresolved. The CDR3 is 13 amino acids. V lost 6 bases and J lost 5, with 12 bases in between. CDR3 in DNA: TGTGCCAGCAGACGGAGTGCCGAAGATACGCAGTATTTT. It is translated as CASRRSAEDTQYF.

The chain joins TRBV29-1 to TRBJ1-1; D unclear. The CDR3 sequence is 12 residues long. Germline V gives CDR1 SQVTM, CDR2 ANQGSEA. The ends were cut back, 1 base at V and 9 bases at J, with 12 bases in the middle. For the CDR3, the DNA is TGCAGCGTTGAAGTAGTCGAGATACAAGCTTTCTTT. The encoded protein is CSVEVVEIQAFF.

V usage is TRBV29-1 and J usage is TRBJ2-2; D unresolved. The CDR3 is made up of 11 amino acids. Germline CDR1 SQVTM, CDR2 ANQGSEA. V was shortened by 4 bases and J by 5 bases, with 5 bases between the two germline ends. The CDR3: CSVVGTGELFF. For the CDR3, the DNA is TGCAGCGTTGTAGGAACCGGGGAGCTGTTTTTT.